This T cell receptor beta chain was profiled in a study of blood T cells in healthy people across ages. Comments on this clonotype: As yet, its antigen is unknown.

The use of a sample-barcoded 5' primer and a J-beta primer mix characterized a second PCR of roughly 6 to 11 cycles. TCRdb reprocessed the 5' RACE reads with MiXCR, giving one entry per CDR3 protein. This sample has 1 million to 1.2 million distinct CDR3 sequences, with around two fifths found just once. Overall study results and limits: With naive T cell percentage, TCR beta diversity showed a strong correlation.

The study isolated at least 7 million PBMCs from each sample. What was sequenced was blood. The origin of this receptor is a man younger than 30 in good health.

The CDR3 region has the DNA TGTGCCAGCAGTGAAGTGGGGTCAGGGCTCTACAATGAGCAGTTCTTC. The encoded protein is CASSEVGSGLYNEQFF. The gene calls are TRBV2 and TRBJ2-1; TRBD1 might be the D (5 bases). The ends were cut back, 1 base at V and 3 bases at J, with 13 bases in the middle. Germline CDR1 reads SNHLY; CDR2 reads FYNNEI. The CDR3 covers 16 residues.